The sequence of this TCR beta chain was determined in a study of T cell responses to AZD1222 COVID-19 vaccine. A remark on this clone: As yet, its antigen is unknown.

The repertoire was sequenced with immunoSEQ multiplex PCR; TCRdb's copy has only in-frame clones and lacks some. The data contain some 170,000 clones, around 90% of them singletons. Study findings and constraints: Mostly white British, mostly female donors; authors suggested clonal diversity may be underestimated.

Germline loops: CDR1 SGHVS, CDR2 FNYEAQ. The CDR3 has 15 residues. With V trimmed by 5 bases and J by 4 bases, 7 bases remained unmatched. This chain connects TRBV7-6 to TRBJ1-1; 10 bases agree with TRBD1. This TCR derives from an adult in good health. This material consisted of peripheral blood, taken on day 0 of AZD1222 vaccination. CDR3 sequence (DNA): TGTGCCAGCAGCACCGGGACAGGGGTCGGCACTGAAGCTTTCTTT. Translating gives CASSTGTGVGTEAFF. Supplemented by reference TRBV7-6 and TRBJ1-1, the full variable domain reads GAGVSQSPRYKVTKRGQDVALRCDPISGHVSLYWYRQALGQGPEFLTYFNYEAQQDKSGLPNDRFSAERPEGSISTLTIQRTEQRDSAMYRCASSTGTGVGTEAFFGQGTRLTVV.